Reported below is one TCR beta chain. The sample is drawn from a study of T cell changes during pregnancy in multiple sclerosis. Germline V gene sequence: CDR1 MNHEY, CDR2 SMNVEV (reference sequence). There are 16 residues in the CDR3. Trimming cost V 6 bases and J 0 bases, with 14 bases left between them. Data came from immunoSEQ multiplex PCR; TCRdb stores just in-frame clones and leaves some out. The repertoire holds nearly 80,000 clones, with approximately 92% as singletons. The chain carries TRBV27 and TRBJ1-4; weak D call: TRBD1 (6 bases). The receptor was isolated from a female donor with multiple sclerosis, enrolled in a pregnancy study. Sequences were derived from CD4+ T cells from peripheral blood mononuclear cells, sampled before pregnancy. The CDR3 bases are TGTGCCAGCAGCCGGACAGCCGCTGCAACTAATGAAAAACTGTTTTTT. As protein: CASSRTAAATNEKLFF.